Shown below are 8 T cell receptor beta chains from a single sample sequenced in a study of Ad26.COV2.S vaccination and SARS-CoV-2 variants. Some clones are missing from TCRdb's copy, which holds only in-frame ones; the method was immunoSEQ multiplex PCR. There are hundreds of thousands of clones in the sample; roughly 90% occur only once, and over 8.5% lies in the top ten. Stated treatment: around 19 received Ad26.COV2.S at low or high dose, single or two shots; about 5 received placebo; per-sample allocation not given. Samples were taken on day 63 after the first vaccine or placebo injection. The source material was peripheral blood, sampled in a trial of Ad26.COV2.S vaccine versus placebo. The receptor source for this set is a person aged 18-60 years who received the Ad26.COV2.S COVID-19 vaccine or a placebo.

V usage is TRBV18 and J usage is TRBJ1-2; D remains ambiguous. V shed 0 bases and J shed 8 bases, with 19 bases lying between them. The CDR3 length is 16 residues. Germline CDR1 reads KGHSH; CDR2 reads LQKENI. The CDR3 here is CASSPPSRATSIGYTF. CDR3 nucleotides: TGTGCCAGCTCACCACCGAGTCGGGCAACCTCAATCGGCTACACCTTC.

The V call is TRBV10-3, the J call TRBJ2-5; 7 bases map to TRBD1. The germline V gene encodes CDR1 ENHRY and CDR2 SYGVKD. The junction had 15 bases not matched to a gene; V was cut back by 2 bases and J by 9 bases. The CDR3 is made up of 16 amino acids. The CDR3 DNA is TGTGCCATCAGTGAGATCTCCGGAAGGGGGCCCGCCGCCCAGTACTTC. It translates to CAISEISGRGPAAQYF.

The chain combines TRBV5-1 with TRBJ1-5; no reliable D call. The germline V gene encodes CDR1 SGHRS and CDR2 YFSETQ. The V gene lost 4 bases and the J gene lost 0 bases, with 8 bases spanning the gap. This CDR3 has 14 residues. This chain's CDR3 is CASSVDFSNQPQHF. DNA for the CDR3: TGCGCCAGCAGCGTGGATTTTAGCAATCAGCCCCAGCATTTT.

This clone was seen only once. This chain joins TRBV28 and TRBJ2-7; D ambiguous. Trimming left V 3 bases short and J 3 bases short, with 15 bases between. Germline assignment: CDR1 MDHEN and CDR2 SYDVKM. The CDR3 length is 15 residues. CDR3 bases: TGTGCCAGCAGTTTGCCGTCGCGCTCAGACTACGAGCAGTACTTC. It translates to CASSLPSRSDYEQYF.

This chain connects TRBV5-4 to TRBJ2-5; 10 nucleotides line up with TRBD1. The germline V gene has CDR1 SGHNT and CDR2 YYREEE (reference sequence). The ends lost 4 bases at V and 7 bases at J; junction bases unmatched: 13. CDR3 length equals 16 residues. The CDR3 nucleotides read TGTGCCAGCAGCCCGGGACAGGGGACCAGTATTGGGACCCAGTACTTC. Translation gives CASSPGQGTSIGTQYF.

The CDR3 loop is CAESITRIFEEQYF. As DNA, the CDR3 is TGTGCCGAATCTATCACGAGAATTTTTGAAGAGCAGTACTTC. V is TRBV10-3 and J is TRBJ2-7; D ambiguous. With 11 bases removed from V and 7 bases from J, the gap between germline ends came to 24 bases. The CDR3 contains 14 residues. Germline loops: CDR1 ENHRY, CDR2 SYGVKD.

This chain links TRBV5-5 with TRBJ1-5; D gene ambiguous. CDR1 and CDR2 (germline): SGHKS, YYEKEE (reference sequence). Trimming stripped 1 base from V and 11 bases from J, with 16 bases between. This CDR3 has 14 amino acids. CDR3 in amino acids: CASSLFRGVAAQHF. CDR3 in DNA: TGTGCCAGCAGCTTGTTTCGGGGAGTGGCGGCCCAGCATTTT.

This chain connects TRBV19 to TRBJ2-6; TRBD1 aligns across 7 bases. Losses at the gene ends were 5 bases for V and 0 bases for J; bases not matched to a gene: 7. Germline CDR1 LNHDA, CDR2 SQIVND (reference sequence). This CDR3 spans 17 amino acids. CDR3 sequence: CASSPPTGISGANVLTF. For the CDR3, the DNA is TGTGCCAGTAGTCCGCCGACAGGGATCTCTGGGGCCAACGTCCTGACTTTC.